These T cell receptor beta chains were read from a single sample in a study of regulatory T cells in long-lasting Graves disease. One entry per CDR3 protein results from TCRdb running MiXCR on the multiplex PCR reads. The sample consists of about 400,000 distinct CDR3 sequences, more than 20% of them appearing once. Here the sequenced sample was peripheral blood mononuclear cells (PBMCs), taken when the disease was refractory, from a patient treated with antithyroid drugs. The receptors originated from a female donor with Graves disease. The CDR3 runs from the conserved cysteine through the conserved F or W. D genes are given only for firm matches. Clone size is given for some rows only: seen once, a few or many times, or a class if the clone is expanded.

TRBD2,many,TRBV29-1,TRBJ2-5,TGCAGCGTCTACCTGACTAGCGGGAGATCAGAGACCCAGTACTTC,CSVYLTSGRSETQYF
-,-,TRBV7-2,TRBJ1-3,TGTGCCAGCAGCCTTGATTCCGGCTCTGGAAACACCATATATTTT,CASSLDSGSGNTIYF
-,once,TRBV27,TRBJ2-7,TGTGCCAGCAGCCGTACAGCTGGCGGAGTCAACTCCTACGAGCAGTACTTC,CASSRTAGGVNSYEQYF
-,many,TRBV27,TRBJ2-7,TGTGCCAGCAGTTTACGTGGGGGCCCCTACGAGCAGTACTTC,CASSLRGGPYEQYF
TRBD1,-,TRBV7-6,TRBJ1-5,TGTGCCAGCAGCCGTATGGCCCCCCTTCGACAGGGGGCTATTCAGCCCCAGCATTTT,CASSRMAPLRQGAIQPQHF
-,few,TRBV10-3,TRBJ1-2,TGTGCCATTACCCCCGGGTATGGCTACACCTTC,CAITPGYGYTF
-,-,TRBV6-1,TRBJ2-7,TGTGCCAGCAGGGGGACACCCGGAGATGAGCAGTACTTC,CASRGTPGDEQYF
-,-,TRBV6-2/TRBV6-3,TRBJ2-7,TGTGCCAGCATGAAGTCTCGGGACCACTACGAGCAGTACTTC,CASMKSRDHYEQYF
-,few,TRBV5-4,TRBJ2-7,TGTGCCAGCAGCTTGGGGGAGCTGGCCGAGCAGTACTTC,CASSLGELAEQYF
TRBD1,many,TRBV2,TRBJ1-6,TGTGCCAGCAGCTCCGCAGGGGGCGGGAATTCACCCCTCCACTTT,CASSSAGGGNSPLHF
-,-,TRBV30,TRBJ1-1,TGTGCCTCCCAGCGTCGGGGACGGAACACTGAAGCTTTCTTT,CASQRRGRNTEAFF
-,many,TRBV28,TRBJ1-1,TGTGCCAGCTTGCACACTGAAGCTTTCTTT,CASLHTEAFF
-,few,TRBV30,TRBJ1-1,TGTGCCTGGCGAAACTTACACTTAATTGGCGAAGCTTTCTTT,CAWRNLHLIGEAFF
-,once,TRBV10-3,TRBJ2-2,TGTGCCATCTCCTCCAAGATGAACGGGGAGCTGTTTTTT,CAISSKMNGELFF
-,many,TRBV6-1,TRBJ2-7,TGTGCCAGCAGACCGGGATTAAGCTCCTACGAGCAGTACTTC,CASRPGLSSYEQYF
-,once,TRBV25-1,TRBJ2-3,TGTGCCAGCAGTGACCCGCGCTGGAGCACAGATACGCAGTATTTT,CASSDPRWSTDTQYF
-,few,TRBV6-1,TRBJ2-7,TGTGCCAGCAGTGAAAATTCGGTCGGTACCTACGAGCAGTACTTC,CASSENSVGTYEQYF
TRBD2,-,TRBV12-3/TRBV12-4,TRBJ2-1,TGTGCCAGCAGTTTAACCGGCGGGAGGGCCAATGAGCAGTTCTTC,CASSLTGGRANEQFF
TRBD2,-,TRBV19,TRBJ2-2,TGTGCCAGTAGTATTGGGAGGGTGCCTGTCGCCGGGGAGCTGTTTTTT,CASSIGRVPVAGELFF
-,many,TRBV28,TRBJ1-2,TGTGCCAGCTGCCTCTATCGGGGTGTCGGCTACACCTTC,CASCLYRGVGYTF
-,-,TRBV27,TRBJ1-3,TGTGCCAGCAGGCCATGGGCAGACACAACCTCTGGAAACACCATATATTTT,CASRPWADTTSGNTIYF
-,-,TRBV7-9,TRBJ1-1,TGTGCCAGCAGCCCCGAAGGCGAGCCGGAAGCTTTCTTT,CASSPEGEPEAFF
TRBD1,many,TRBV2,TRBJ1-2,TGTGCCGTTCGAGGGGGACAGGGGGGATATAGCTACACCTTC,CAVRGGQGGYSYTF
-,many,TRBV2,TRBJ1-5,TGTGCCAGCAGTGGACGGAGCAATCAGCCCCAGCATTTT,CASSGRSNQPQHF
-,few,TRBV6-9,TRBJ2-5,TGTGCCAGCAGTTCGAGGCCGCGAGAGACCCAGTACTTC,CASSSRPRETQYF
-,many,TRBV28,TRBJ2-7,TGTGCCAGCAGTCGTCCAGAGTCGTACGAGCAGTACTTC,CASSRPESYEQYF
-,-,TRBV7-2,TRBJ1-6,TGTGCCAGCAGCTCTGGGGGATATGGGAATTCACCCTTCCACTTT,CASSSGGYGNSPFHF
TRBD2,-,TRBV2,TRBJ2-1,TGTGCCAGCAGTGCCCTAGCGGAGCAGCAGTTCTTC,CASSALAEQQFF
TRBD1,many,TRBV6-5,TRBJ1-5,TGTGCCAGCAGTTACTCAGACAGGGGGCTAGGTCAGCCCCAGCATTTT,CASSYSDRGLGQPQHF
-,-,TRBV12-3/TRBV12-4,TRBJ1-1,TGTGCCAGCAGTTTCGGGGGCTTTGCTGAAGCTTTCTTT,CASSFGGFAEAFF
-,many,TRBV11-2,TRBJ1-1,TGTGCCAGCAGCTTTCCGGGACACTTGAACACTGAAGCTTTCTTT,CASSFPGHLNTEAFF
-,-,TRBV19,TRBJ1-1,TGTGCCAGTAGAAGTACCACGGACACACTGGACACTGAAGCTTTCTTT,CASRSTTDTLDTEAFF
-,many,TRBV28,TRBJ2-5,TGTGCCAGCAGCCAGGAGGGGATGTACCAAGAGACCCAGTACTTC,CASSQEGMYQETQYF
-,-,TRBV19,TRBJ2-2,TGTGCCAGTAGTGCCGACTTGACCGGGGAGCTGTTTTTT,CASSADLTGELFF
-,-,TRBV15,TRBJ1-6,TGTGCCACCAGCATTGGGGGGAAGAATTCACCCCTCCACTTT,CATSIGGKNSPLHF
-,-,TRBV7-2,TRBJ2-3,TGTGCCAGCAGCTTGGCGGGGCCCCAGACGCAGTATTTT,CASSLAGPQTQYF
-,-,TRBV6-1,TRBJ1-2,TGTGCCAGCGGACACAACTATGGCTACACCTTC,CASGHNYGYTF
-,-,TRBV10-3,TRBJ2-7,TGTGCCATCAGGGGGACTTCCTACGAGCAGTACTTC,CAIRGTSYEQYF
-,many,TRBV2,TRBJ2-7,TGTGCCAGCAGTGCTACAGGGTTTCTACACGAGCAGTACTTC,CASSATGFLHEQYF
-,-,TRBV18,TRBJ1-3,TGTGCCAGCTCACCGAAACGGGATCCTGGAAACACCATATATTTT,CASSPKRDPGNTIYF
-,-,TRBV5-1,TRBJ1-1,TGCGCCAGCAGCTTGACTTTTTTGGAAGGGGTGAGCACTGAAGCTTTCTTT,CASSLTFLEGVSTEAFF
TRBD1,once,TRBV12-3/TRBV12-4,TRBJ1-1,TGTGCCAGCAGTTTAGGGCGGGGACAGATTGAAGCTTTCTTT,CASSLGRGQIEAFF
-,-,TRBV7-9,TRBJ1-1,TGTGCCAGCAGCTTATTAAGGGCCGAGGAGGCTTTCTTT,CASSLLRAEEAFF
-,many,TRBV2,TRBJ1-3,TGTGCCAGCATTTTCCAGGGGACTGGAAACACCATATATTTT,CASIFQGTGNTIYF
-,many,TRBV2,TRBJ1-5,TGTGCCAGCAGTGAGAGGGGGATAGTCAATCAGCCCCAGCATTTT,CASSERGIVNQPQHF